This entry lists 22 T cell receptor beta chains sequenced from one sample in a study of control samples from healthy donors and cancer patients. TCRdb's table, derived via immunoSEQ multiplex PCR, lists solely in-frame clones and lacks some. The sample shows 75,000 to 100,000 clones, roughly four fifths of them seen only once. Input material: blood. The origin of the receptors is a man in his fifties or sixties in good health.

The chain couples TRBV6-6 to TRBJ1-2, with D possibly matching TRBD1 (6 bases). The V and J ends lost 6 bases and 0 bases respectively, with 14 bases between them. The germline V gene has CDR1 MNHNY and CDR2 SVGAGI (reference sequence). The CDR3 has 15 amino acids. The CDR3 loop reads CASRTGILANYGYTF. The CDR3 DNA follows: TGTGCCAGCAGAACAGGGATCCTCGCTAACTATGGCTACACCTTC.

The CDR3 sequence is CGEGGQGGETQYF. CDR3 nucleotides: TGTGGGGAAGGGGGACAAGGCGGGGAGACCCAGTACTTC. V is TRBV2 and J is TRBJ2-5, with D possibly TRBD1 on 6 matching bases. Germline loops: CDR1 SNHLY, CDR2 FYNNEI. This CDR3 has 13 residues.

V gene TRBV3-1 (or the pseudogene TRBV3-2) combines with J gene TRBJ2-3, with 9 bases that match TRBD2. Germline V gene data show CDR1 as LGHDT and CDR2 as YNNKEL (reference sequence). Trimming cost V 6 bases and J 0 bases; bases outside gene matches: 16. The CDR3 extends over 19 amino acids. The CDR3 DNA is TGTGCCAGCAGTCCCTTAGCGGGGGCCCCCCGTGCTAGCACAGATACGCAGTATTTT. It yields the protein CASSPLAGAPRASTDTQYF.

This rearrangement joins TRBV3-1 (or the pseudogene TRBV3-2) to TRBJ1-3; unclear D gene. V lost 2 bases and J 0 bases, leaving 2 bases between the germline ends. This CDR3 contains 13 residues. CDR1 and CDR2 from the germline V gene are LGHDT and YNNKEL (reference sequence). CDR3 sequence: CASSQPSGNTIYF. The DNA of the CDR3 is TGTGCCAGCAGCCAACCCTCTGGAAACACCATATATTTT.

This chain uses TRBV4-2 with TRBJ2-2, with D perhaps being TRBD1 or TRBD2 (5 bases each). Trimming took off 1 base at V and 0 bases at J, with 12 bases between the two ends. In germline, CDR1 is LGHNA, CDR2 YNFKEQ. CDR3 length: 17 residues. The CDR3 region has the DNA TGTGCCAGCAGCCAAGGGGTTGGGGGAGCGAACACCGGGGAGCTGTTTTTT. This encodes CASSQGVGGANTGELFF.

Here the CDR3 DNA reads TGTGCCAGCAGCCAACAGGGCGTCGGGGAGCTGTTTTTT. Translating gives CASSQQGVGELFF. J is TRBJ2-2 and V is TRBV3-1 (or the pseudogene TRBV3-2), with D possibly matching TRBD1 (5 bases). The V and J ends lost 2 bases and 7 bases respectively, with 8 bases between them. Germline values: CDR1 LGHDT, CDR2 YNNKEL (reference sequence). This CDR3 comprises 13 residues.

CDR3 in amino acids: CASSYSGQGKNIQYF. The CDR3 DNA reads TGTGCCAGCAGTTACTCAGGACAGGGGAAAAACATTCAGTACTTC. This chain links TRBV6-6 with TRBJ2-4; TRBD1 matches at 9 bases. CDR1 MNHNY and CDR2 SVGAGI come from the germline V gene (reference sequence). The CDR3 length is 15 residues. J was trimmed by 4 bases and V by 0 bases; bases with no gene match: 1.

This chain links TRBV28 with TRBJ2-3; D gene ambiguous. Trimming left V 7 bases short and J 6 bases short, with 17 bases between. The CDR3 totals 14 residues. Germline lookup yields CDR1 MDHEN and CDR2 SYDVKM. CDR3 sequence (DNA): TGTGCCAGCACGGCCCCCCCCCTCACGGATACGCAGTATTTT. This codes for CASTAPPLTDTQYF.

The chain is built from TRBV12-5 and TRBJ1-6; TRBD1 might be the D (6 bases). Germline V lookup: CDR1 LGHNT, CDR2 FRNRAP. The CDR3 runs 18 residues. Between the trimmed V and J ends, which lost 3 bases and 5 bases, there was a span of 20 bases. The CDR3 DNA reads as TGTGCTAGTGGTTTTGAGAATAGAGGAGGACAGAATAATTCACCCCTCCACTTT. Amino acid sequence: CASGFENRGGQNNSPLHF.

The chain links TRBV29-1 to TRBJ1-2; 7 bases map to TRBD1. The CDR3 is made up of 13 amino acids. Trimming at V came to 7 bases and at J to 2 bases, leaving 7 bases not matched to a gene. Germline V gene data show CDR1 as SQVTM and CDR2 as ANQGSEA. CDR3 DNA sequence: TGCAGCGCGTTGGGCAGGGGGAACTATGGCTACACCTTC. The encoded protein is CSALGRGNYGYTF.

The CDR3 sequence: CASSQDTRTPFGNIQYF. CDR3 DNA: TGTGCCAGCAGCCAAGATACGAGGACACCCTTCGGGAACATTCAGTACTTC. The V and J genes are TRBV3-1 (or the pseudogene TRBV3-2) and TRBJ2-4; possible D gene TRBD1, 5 bases. The CDR3 spans 17 residues. V lost 0 bases to trimming and J lost 7 bases, with 19 bases between them. Per germline, CDR1 LGHDT and CDR2 YNNKEL (reference sequence).

The gene calls are TRBV2 and TRBJ1-1; D might be TRBD1 (5 bases). Trimming left V 6 bases short and J 6 bases short, with 11 bases between. The CDR3 has 12 residues. The germline gives CDR1 SNHLY, CDR2 FYNNEI. CDR3 loop: CASRQGGAEAFF. The CDR3 DNA follows: TGTGCCAGCAGGCAGGGAGGTGCTGAAGCTTTCTTT. The variable domain in full, completed from reference TRBV2 and TRBJ1-1, reads EPEVTQTPSHQVTQMGQEVILRCVPISNHLYFYWYRQILGQKVEFLVSFYNNEISEKSEIFDDQFSVERPDGSNFTLKIRSTKLEDSAMYFCASRQGGAEAFFGQGTRLTVV.

Regarding this clone: At the DNA level, this CDR3 is encoded by other sequences in the same sample as well. In nucleotides, the CDR3 is TGTGCCAGCAGCCACATAGCGGGAGGGGGTGACGGGGAGCTGTTTTTT. It encodes CASSHIAGGGDGELFF. The rearrangement links TRBV5-4 to TRBJ2-2, with TRBD2 matching over 11 bases. The ends lost 4 bases at V and 7 bases at J; junction bases unmatched: 9. This CDR3 contains 16 residues. The germline V gene has CDR1 SGHNT and CDR2 YYREEE (reference sequence).

J is TRBJ1-5 and V is TRBV3-1 (or the pseudogene TRBV3-2); D perhaps matches TRBD1 (5 bases). This CDR3 is 15 amino acids long. CDR1 LGHDT and CDR2 YNNKEL come from the germline V gene (reference sequence). V lost 1 base and J lost 3, with 10 bases in between. CDR3 protein: CASSQVSGNNQPQHF. The CDR3 DNA sequence: TGTGCCAGCAGCCAAGTTTCAGGGAACAATCAGCCCCAGCATTTT.

The rearrangement uses TRBV2 and TRBJ1-4; maybe TRBD1 (5 bases). Looked up from germline, CDR1 is SNHLY and CDR2 is FYNNEI. This CDR3 comprises 15 residues. The V and J ends lost 7 bases and 3 bases respectively, with 15 bases between them. CDR3 sequence (DNA): TGTGCCAGCAACTCGGTGGGGCGGGCTAATGAAAAACTGTTTTTT. This translates into CASNSVGRANEKLFF.

This clone appeared a few times. The CDR3 coding sequence is TGTGCCAGCAGTGAAGGACTAGTTTCGGAACAGTACTTC. Translated, it gives CASSEGLVSEQYF. The chain uses TRBV25-1 and TRBJ2-7, with TRBD2 identical over 7 bases. The V gene end was trimmed by 2 bases and the J gene end by 10 bases; junction bases not matched to a gene: 8. The CDR3 covers 13 residues. From germline, CDR1 is MGHDK and CDR2 SYGVNS.

The genes are TRBV5-4 and TRBJ2-1; TRBD2 agrees at 7 bases. Germline CDR1 and CDR2: SGHNT and YYREEE (reference sequence). CDR3 length: 12 residues. V gave up 2 bases and J gave up 8 bases; unmatched junction bases: 1. The CDR3 sequence is CASSFGGDEQFF. The CDR3 DNA is TGTGCCAGCAGCTTTGGGGGGGATGAGCAGTTCTTC. Full variable domain (rest looked up from reference TRBV5-4 and TRBJ2-1): ETGVTQSPTHLIKTRGQQVTLRCSSQSGHNTVSWYQQALGQGPQFIFQYYREEENGRGNFPPRFSGLQFPNYSSELNVNALELDDSALYLCASSFGGDEQFFGPGTRLTVL.

The rearrangement links TRBV9 to TRBJ2-7; TRBD2 aligns across 7 bases. This CDR3 contains 15 residues. V dropped 1 base and J dropped 2; count of bases not matched to a gene: 6. The germline gives CDR1 SGDLS, CDR2 YYNGEE. The CDR3 coding sequence is TGTGCCAGCAGCGTAAGTAGCGGGCCACCCTACGAGCAGTACTTC. It yields the protein CASSVSSGPPYEQYF.

This clone was seen a few times. The CDR3 reads CASSLQLSGANVLTF. Written as DNA, the CDR3 is TGTGCCAGCAGCTTGCAACTCTCTGGGGCCAACGTCCTGACTTTC. The V gene is TRBV5-6, the J gene TRBJ2-6, with no clear D. The V end was cut by 1 base, the J end by 0 bases, with 5 bases between. Germline V gene sequence: CDR1 SGHDT, CDR2 YYEEEE. This CDR3 has 15 amino acids.

The chain uses TRBV9 and TRBJ2-7; 7 bases agree with TRBD1. The CDR3 loop spans 16 amino acids. Germline CDR1 SGDLS, CDR2 YYNGEE. Unmatched junction bases numbered 11, after V lost 2 bases and J lost 3 bases. The CDR3 spells CASSVGTGDGLYEQYF. Here the CDR3 DNA reads TGTGCCAGCAGCGTCGGTACAGGGGACGGACTCTACGAGCAGTACTTC.

On this clone itself: This sample includes further DNA sequences coding for the same CDR3. The chain combines TRBV20-1 with TRBJ2-7; the D is unclear. The ends were cut back, 3 bases at V and 5 bases at J, with 5 bases in the middle. This CDR3 has 10 amino acids. Germline V CDR1 and CDR2: DFQATT, SNEGSKA (reference sequence). The CDR3 DNA reads as TGCAGTGCTAGCCACCACGAGCAGTACTTC. It specifies CSASHHEQYF.

The V gene is TRBV9, the J gene TRBJ2-2; the D is unclear. CDR3 length equals 13 residues. The ends were cut back, 2 bases at V and 6 bases at J, with 8 bases in the middle. From germline, CDR1 is SGDLS and CDR2 YYNGEE. The CDR3 here is CASSVTTPGELFF. CDR3 nucleotides: TGTGCCAGCAGCGTTACGACACCCGGGGAGCTGTTTTTT.